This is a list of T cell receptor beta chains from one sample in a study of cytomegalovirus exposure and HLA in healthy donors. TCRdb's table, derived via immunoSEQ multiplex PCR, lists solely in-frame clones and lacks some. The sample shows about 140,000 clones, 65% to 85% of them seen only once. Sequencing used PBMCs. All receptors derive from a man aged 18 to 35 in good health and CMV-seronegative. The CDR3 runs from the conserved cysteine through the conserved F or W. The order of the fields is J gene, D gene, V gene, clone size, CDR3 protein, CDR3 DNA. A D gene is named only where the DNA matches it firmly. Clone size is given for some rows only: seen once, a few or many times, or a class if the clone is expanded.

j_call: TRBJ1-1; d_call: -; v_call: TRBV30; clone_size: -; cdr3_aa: CAWTDGYRNTEAFF; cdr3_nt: TGTGCCTGGACCGACGGGTACCGGAACACTGAAGCTTTCTTT
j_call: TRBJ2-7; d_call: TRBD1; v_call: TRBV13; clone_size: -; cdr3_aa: CASSLERDRAYEQYF; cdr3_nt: TGTGCCAGCAGCTTGGAACGCGACAGGGCCTACGAGCAGTACTTC
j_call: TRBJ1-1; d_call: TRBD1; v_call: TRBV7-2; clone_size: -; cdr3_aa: CASSLVPRQGTEAFF; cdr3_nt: TGTGCCAGCAGCTTAGTCCCGAGACAGGGGACTGAAGCTTTCTTT
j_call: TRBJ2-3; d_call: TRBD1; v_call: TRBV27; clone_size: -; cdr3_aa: CASSLGQGVTDTQYF; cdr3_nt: TGTGCCAGCAGTCTCGGACAGGGGGTAACAGATACGCAGTATTTT
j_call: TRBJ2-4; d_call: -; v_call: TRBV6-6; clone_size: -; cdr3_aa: CASSYQAGVAKNIQYF; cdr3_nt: TGTGCCAGCAGTTACCAGGCAGGGGTAGCCAAAAACATTCAGTACTTC
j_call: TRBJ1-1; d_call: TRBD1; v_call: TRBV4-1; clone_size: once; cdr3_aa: CASSQERQGVNTEAFF; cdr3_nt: TGCGCCAGCAGCCAAGAAAGACAGGGGGTGAACACTGAGGCTTTCTTC
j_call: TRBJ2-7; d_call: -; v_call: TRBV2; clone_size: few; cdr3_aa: CASKRFSYEQYF; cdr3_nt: TGTGCCAGCAAACGGTTCTCCTACGAGCAGTACTTC
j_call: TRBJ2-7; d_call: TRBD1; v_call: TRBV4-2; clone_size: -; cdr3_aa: CASSQDLGTGNSEQYF; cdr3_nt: TGTGCCAGCAGCCAAGATCTCGGGACAGGGAACTCCGAGCAGTACTTC
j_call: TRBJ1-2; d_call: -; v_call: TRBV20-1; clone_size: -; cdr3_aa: CSASFGGGYTF; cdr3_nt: TGCAGTGCTAGCTTTGGGGGCGGCTACACCTTC
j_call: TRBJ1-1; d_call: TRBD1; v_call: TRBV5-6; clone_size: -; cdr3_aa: CASSSISGGLRNTEAFF; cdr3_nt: TGTGCCAGCAGCTCAATCTCAGGGGGCCTAAGGAACACTGAAGCTTTCTTT
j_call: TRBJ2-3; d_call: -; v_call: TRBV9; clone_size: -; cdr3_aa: CASSERGEGSSTDTQYF; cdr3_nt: TGTGCCAGCAGCGAGAGGGGGGAGGGTTCTAGCACAGATACGCAGTATTTT
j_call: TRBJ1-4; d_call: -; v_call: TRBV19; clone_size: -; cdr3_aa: CASSILQGLRTNEKLFF; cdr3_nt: TGTGCCAGTAGTATTCTTCAAGGACTGAGAACTAATGAAAAACTGTTTTTT
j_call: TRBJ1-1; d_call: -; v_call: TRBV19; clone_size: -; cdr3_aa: CASSTGEGTEAFF; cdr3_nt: TGTGCCAGTAGTACAGGGGAGGGCACTGAAGCTTTCTTT
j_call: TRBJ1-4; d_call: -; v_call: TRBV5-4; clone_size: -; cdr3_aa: CASSLATTNEKLFF; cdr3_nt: TGTGCCAGCAGCTTGGCTACAACTAATGAAAAACTGTTTTTT
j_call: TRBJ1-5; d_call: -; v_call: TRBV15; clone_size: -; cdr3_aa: CATSGRDGGGFNQPQHF; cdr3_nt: TGTGCCACCAGCGGCCGGGATGGGGGCGGGTTTAACCAGCCCCAGCATTTT
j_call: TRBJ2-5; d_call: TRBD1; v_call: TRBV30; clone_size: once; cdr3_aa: CAWDRGEETQYF; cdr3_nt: TGTGCGTGGGACAGGGGGGAGGAGACCCAGTACTTC
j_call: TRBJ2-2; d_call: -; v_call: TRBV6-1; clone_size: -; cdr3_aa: CATEHLRVNTGELFF; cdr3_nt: TGTGCCACTGAGCACCTGAGGGTGAACACCGGGGAGCTGTTTTTT
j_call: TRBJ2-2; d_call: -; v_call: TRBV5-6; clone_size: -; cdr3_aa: CASSFQGIGELFF; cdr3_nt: TGTGCCAGCAGCTTTCAGGGCATCGGGGAGCTGTTTTTT
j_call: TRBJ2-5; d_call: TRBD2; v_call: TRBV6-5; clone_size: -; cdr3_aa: CASSYLAGETQYF; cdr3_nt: TGTGCCAGCAGTTACCTAGCGGGAGAGACCCAGTACTTC
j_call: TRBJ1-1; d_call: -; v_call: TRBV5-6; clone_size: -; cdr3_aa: CASSLAAGSYTEAFF; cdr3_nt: TGTGCCAGCAGCTTGGCGGCAGGGTCTTACACTGAAGCTTTCTTT
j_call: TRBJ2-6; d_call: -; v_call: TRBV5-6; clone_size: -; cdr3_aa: CASSFPGQNSGANVLTF; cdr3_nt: TGTGCCAGCAGCTTTCCAGGACAGAACTCTGGGGCCAACGTCCTGACTTTC
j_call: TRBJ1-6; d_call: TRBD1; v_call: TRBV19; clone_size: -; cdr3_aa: CASSYRGQGASSPLHF; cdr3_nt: TGTGCCAGTAGTTATAGGGGACAGGGGGCGAGTTCACCCCTCCACTTT
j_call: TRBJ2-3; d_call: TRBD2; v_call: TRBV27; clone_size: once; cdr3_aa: CASSLGTGLAASTDTQYF; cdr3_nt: TGTGCCAGCAGTTTAGGAACGGGCCTAGCGGCGAGCACAGATACGCAGTATTTT
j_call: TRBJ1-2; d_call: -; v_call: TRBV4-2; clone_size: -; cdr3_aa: CASSQGGGQHGYTF; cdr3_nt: TGTGCCAGCAGCCAAGGGGGCGGTCAACATGGCTACACCTTC
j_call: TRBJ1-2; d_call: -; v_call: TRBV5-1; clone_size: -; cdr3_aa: CASSFQGSYGYTF; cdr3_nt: TGCGCCAGCAGCTTCCAGGGATCTTATGGCTACACCTTC
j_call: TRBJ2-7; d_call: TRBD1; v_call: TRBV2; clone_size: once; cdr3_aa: CASSAGTAGGSYEQYF; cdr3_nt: TGTGCCAGCAGTGCCGGTACGGCAGGGGGTAGTTACGAGCAGTACTTC
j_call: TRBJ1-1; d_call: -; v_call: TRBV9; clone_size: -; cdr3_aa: CASSVAAGMNTEAFF; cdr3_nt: TGTGCCAGCAGCGTAGCGGCAGGCATGAACACTGAAGCTTTCTTT
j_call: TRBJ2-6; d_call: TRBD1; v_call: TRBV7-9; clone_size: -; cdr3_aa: CASSWTGAGANVLTF; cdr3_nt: TGTGCCAGCAGCTGGACAGGAGCTGGGGCCAACGTCCTGACTTTC
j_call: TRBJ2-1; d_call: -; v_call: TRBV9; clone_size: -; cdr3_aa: CASSAYLDEQFF; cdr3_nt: TGTGCCAGCAGCGCCTACCTCGATGAGCAGTTCTTC
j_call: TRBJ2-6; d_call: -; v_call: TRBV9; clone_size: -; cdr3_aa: CASSVDSAGANVLTF; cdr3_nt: TGTGCCAGCAGTGTAGATAGCGCTGGGGCCAACGTCCTGACTTTC
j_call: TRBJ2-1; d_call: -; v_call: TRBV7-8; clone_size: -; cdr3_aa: CASSQGGADNEQFF; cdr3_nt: TGTGCCAGCTCCCAAGGGGGGGCCGACAATGAGCAGTTCTTC
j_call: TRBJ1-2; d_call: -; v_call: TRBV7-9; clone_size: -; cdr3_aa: CASSQTRTALFEGYTF; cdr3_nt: TGTGCCAGCAGCCAAACTAGGACAGCCTTATTCGAGGGCTACACCTTC
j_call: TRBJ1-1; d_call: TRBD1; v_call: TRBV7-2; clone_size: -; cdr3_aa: CASGTGGGGTEAFF; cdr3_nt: TGTGCCAGCGGGACAGGGGGCGGAGGCACTGAAGCTTTCTTT
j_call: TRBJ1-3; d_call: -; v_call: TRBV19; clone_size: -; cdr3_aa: CASSPNRRGSGNTIYF; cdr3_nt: TGTGCCAGTAGTCCCAATCGACGCGGCTCTGGAAACACCATATATTTT
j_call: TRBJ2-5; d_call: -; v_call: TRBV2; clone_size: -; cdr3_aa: CAIPGSQETQYF; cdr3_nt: TGTGCCATTCCGGGATCCCAAGAGACCCAGTACTTC
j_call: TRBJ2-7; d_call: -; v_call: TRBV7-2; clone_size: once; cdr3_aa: CASSLGALSIDEQYF; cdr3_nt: TGTGCCAGCAGCTTAGGTGCGCTCTCTATCGACGAGCAGTACTTC
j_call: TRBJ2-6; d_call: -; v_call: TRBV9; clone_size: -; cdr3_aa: CASSVRGPADYSGANVLTF; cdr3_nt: TGTGCCAGCAGCGTAAGAGGGCCGGCGGACTACTCTGGGGCCAACGTCCTGACTTTC
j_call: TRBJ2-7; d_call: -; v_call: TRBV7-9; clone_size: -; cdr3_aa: CASSPPGGRTVYEQYF; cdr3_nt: TGTGCCAGCAGCCCACCTGGAGGCAGGACGGTCTACGAGCAGTACTTC
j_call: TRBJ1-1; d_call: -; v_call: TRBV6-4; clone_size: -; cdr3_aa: CASSVMRGTEAFF; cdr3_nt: TGTGCCAGCAGTGTTATGCGAGGGACTGAAGCTTTCTTT
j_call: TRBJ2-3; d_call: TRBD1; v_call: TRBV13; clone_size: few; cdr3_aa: CASSFTGGPGDTQYF; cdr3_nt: TGTGCCAGCAGTTTTACAGGGGGCCCGGGGGATACGCAGTATTTT
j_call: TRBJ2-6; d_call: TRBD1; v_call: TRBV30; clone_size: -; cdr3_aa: CAWGTGTVIVGANVLTF; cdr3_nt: TGTGCCTGGGGGACCGGGACAGTCATTGTAGGGGCCAACGTCCTGACTTTC
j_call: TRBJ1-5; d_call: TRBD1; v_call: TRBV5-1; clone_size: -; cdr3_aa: CASSPGTGAYNQPQHF; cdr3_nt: TGCGCCAGCAGCCCCGGTACAGGGGCTTACAATCAGCCCCAGCATTTT
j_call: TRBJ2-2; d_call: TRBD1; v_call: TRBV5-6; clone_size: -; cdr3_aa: CASSSEGQGDTGELFF; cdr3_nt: TGTGCCAGCAGCTCGGAGGGACAGGGGGACACCGGGGAGCTGTTTTTT
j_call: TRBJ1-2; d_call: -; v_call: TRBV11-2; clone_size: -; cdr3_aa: CASSLAENYGYTF; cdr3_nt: TGTGCCAGCAGCTTAGCAGAAAACTATGGCTACACCTTC
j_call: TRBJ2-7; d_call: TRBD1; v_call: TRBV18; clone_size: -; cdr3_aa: CASSPGTGADEQYF; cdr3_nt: TGTGCCAGCTCACCTGGGACAGGGGCAGACGAGCAGTACTTC
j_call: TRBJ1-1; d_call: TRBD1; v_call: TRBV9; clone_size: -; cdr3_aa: CASSTSGTDTGSAFF; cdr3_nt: TGTGCCAGCAGCACCTCCGGGACAGACACTGGGAGTGCTTTCTTT
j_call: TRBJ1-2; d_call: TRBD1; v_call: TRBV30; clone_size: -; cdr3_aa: CAWSVGTVKYGYTF; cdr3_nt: TGTGCCTGGAGTGTAGGGACAGTAAAATATGGCTACACCTTC
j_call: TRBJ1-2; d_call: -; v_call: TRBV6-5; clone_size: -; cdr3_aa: CASRGMGGQIYGYTF; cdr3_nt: TGTGCCAGCAGAGGGATGGGGGGGCAGATCTATGGCTACACCTTC